Listed below are T cell receptor beta chains from one sample, sequenced in a study of T cells in localized non-small cell lung cancer. Sequencing used immunoSEQ multiplex PCR; TCRdb keeps in-frame clones, though not all of them. The table shows over 4,000 clones, with about 25% occurring only once. The sequencing used lung tumor tissue, collected before any cancer treatment. The receptors derive from a male donor at least 60 years old with stage I lung adenocarcinoma. Both conserved end residues are part of each CDR3. The D gene is left open where the match is weak. Rows give clone size only sometimes, using once, few, many, or a class for an expanded clone.

D | J | size | V | length | CDR3 | DNA
NA | TRBJ2-7 | few | TRBV11-3 | 14 | CASSNRGDFYEQYF | TGTGCCAGCAGCAATAGGGGGGACTTCTACGAGCAGTACTTC
NA | TRBJ1-2 | NA | TRBV11-3 | 15 | CASSLGGGLTRGYTF | TGTGCCAGCAGCTTAGGAGGAGGGCTTACGAGGGGCTACACCTTC
NA | TRBJ1-2 | NA | TRBV1 | 16 | CASSQGRGIANYGYTF | TGCGCCAGCAGCCAAGGTCGCGGAATAGCTAACTATGGCTACACCTTC
NA | TRBJ1-1 | medium-sized | TRBV6-8 | 16 | CAITSQAGILSTEAFF | TGTGCCATCACCTCCCAAGCGGGGATCTTATCGACTGAAGCTTTCTTT
TRBD1 | TRBJ2-3 | NA | TRBV12-5 | 15 | CASIKQGPYTDTQYF | TGTGCCAGCATCAAACAGGGGCCTTACACAGATACGCAGTATTTT
NA | TRBJ1-2 | few | TRBV6-8 | 14 | CASSPLGGSYGYTF | TGTGCCAGCAGCCCCCTGGGGGGCTCCTATGGCTACACCTTC
NA | TRBJ1-2 | NA | TRBV19 | 13 | CASSSAVAYGYTF | TGTGCCAGTAGTTCGGCGGTCGCTTATGGCTACACCTTC
NA | TRBJ1-4 | few | TRBV9 | 12 | CASSFLGEKLFF | TGTGCCAGCAGTTTTCTTGGTGAAAAACTGTTTTTT
NA | TRBJ2-1 | NA | TRBV11-3 | 14 | CASSLSVTLGEQFF | TGTGCCAGCAGCTTAAGCGTAACGCTTGGCGAGCAGTTCTTC
NA | TRBJ1-6 | large | TRBV19 | 14 | CATSSGAGESPLHF | TGTGCCACCAGCTCCGGGGCCGGGGAGTCACCCCTCCACTTT
NA | TRBJ1-1 | few | TRBV9 | 12 | CASSFSGGEAFF | TGTGCCAGCAGCTTCTCGGGAGGAGAAGCTTTCTTT
NA | TRBJ2-1 | NA | TRBV19 | 15 | CASSIGAAGSGEQFF | TGTGCCAGTAGTATTGGGGCTGCAGGGTCAGGTGAGCAGTTCTTC
NA | TRBJ1-5 | few | TRBV19 | 13 | CASRPIDGGPQHF | TGTGCCAGTAGGCCCATAGACGGCGGGCCCCAGCATTTT
TRBD2 | TRBJ2-7 | NA | TRBV5-1 | 17 | CASSLGDYRAFEGEQYF | TGCGCCAGCAGCTTGGGGGACTACCGAGCGTTTGAGGGGGAGCAGTACTTC
NA | TRBJ1-1 | NA | TRBV30 | 13 | CAWSSQEALSAFF | TGTGCCTGGAGTTCCCAGGAGGCCCTCTCTGCTTTCTTT
NA | TRBJ1-2 | few | TRBV11-3 | 15 | CASSLDPGTGYGYTF | TGTGCCAGCAGCTTGGACCCGGGAACAGGCTATGGCTACACCTTC
NA | TRBJ1-5 | large | TRBV9 | 14 | CASSENQGSQPQHF | TGTGCCAGCAGCGAGAACCAGGGGTCTCAGCCCCAGCATTTT
NA | TRBJ1-6 | NA | TRBV5-1 | 15 | CASSMGLYDNSPLHF | TGCGCCAGCAGCATGGGTTTATACGATAATTCACCCCTCCACTTT
TRBD1 | TRBJ1-1 | once | TRBV29-1 | 13 | CVGGRGTGTEAFF | TGCGTCGGGGGCAGGGGGACCGGCACTGAAGCTTTCTTT
TRBD2 | TRBJ2-1 | NA | TRBV18 | 16 | CASSLTSGGSYNEQFF | TGTGCCAGCTCACTCACTAGCGGGGGATCCTACAATGAGCAGTTCTTC
TRBD2 | TRBJ2-3 | NA | TRBV11-3 | 14 | CASKSSGGRDTQYF | TGTGCCAGCAAGAGTAGCGGGGGGCGGGATACGCAGTATTTT
NA | TRBJ2-1 | once | TRBV19 | 14 | CASLQAGQTNEQFF | TGTGCCAGCCTACAAGCGGGACAGACCAATGAGCAGTTCTTC
NA | TRBJ1-1 | once | TRBV30 | 11 | CAWMTLTEAFF | TGTGCCTGGATGACCCTCACTGAAGCTTTCTTT
NA | TRBJ1-1 | few | TRBV11-3 | 15 | CASSLPRGITQQAFF | TGTGCCAGCAGCTTACCTCGCGGGATAACACAACAAGCTTTCTTT
TRBD2 | TRBJ2-3 | NA | TRBV6-8 | 16 | CASSPGTSGVVDTQYF | TGTGCCAGCAGTCCTGGGACTAGCGGGGTTGTTGATACGCAGTATTTT
NA | TRBJ2-2 | medium-sized | TRBV6-8 | 16 | CASSYSQGLGTGELFF | TGTGCCAGCAGTTACTCGCAGGGGCTTGGCACCGGGGAGCTGTTTTTT
NA | TRBJ1-4 | NA | TRBV30 | 15 | CAWSRGSQPNEKLFF | TGTGCCTGGAGCCGGGGTAGCCAACCTAATGAAAAACTGTTTTTT
TRBD1 | TRBJ1-5 | NA | TRBV19 | 15 | CASSMSQGRNQPQHF | TGTGCCAGTAGTATGTCACAGGGGAGGAATCAGCCCCAGCATTTT
NA | TRBJ2-2 | few | TRBV2 | 14 | CASSAGTTTGELFF | TGTGCCAGCAGCGCAGGGACAACCACCGGGGAGCTGTTTTTT
TRBD1 | TRBJ1-5 | medium-sized | TRBV6-8 | 14 | CATTGVWRNQPQHF | TGTGCCACTACAGGGGTTTGGCGCAATCAGCCCCAGCATTTT
NA | TRBJ2-6 | once | TRBV6-8 | 16 | CASSYSYNSGANVLTF | TGTGCCAGCAGTTATTCCTATAACTCTGGGGCCAACGTCCTGACTTTC
TRBD1 | TRBJ1-2 | NA | TRBV30 | 13 | CAWVDRGNYGYTF | TGTGCCTGGGTCGACAGGGGGAACTATGGCTACACCTTC
NA | TRBJ2-3 | NA | TRBV5-1 | 15 | CASSLATTYTDTQYF | TGCGCCAGCAGCTTGGCGACTACCTACACAGATACGCAGTATTTT
TRBD1 | TRBJ2-1 | few | TRBV6-8 | 14 | CASSWDRRGNEQFF | TGTGCCAGCAGCTGGGACAGAAGAGGCAATGAGCAGTTCTTC
NA | TRBJ1-2 | NA | TRBV6-8 | 12 | CASTSGEMGYTF | TGTGCCAGCACGTCGGGGGAAATGGGCTACACCTTC
NA | TRBJ1-4 | NA | TRBV18 | 14 | CASSPQGVGEKLFF | TGTGCCAGCTCGCCCCAGGGAGTTGGTGAAAAACTGTTTTTT
TRBD2 | TRBJ2-1 | medium-sized | TRBV6-8 | 14 | CASSDRLAGGRQFF | TGTGCCAGCAGTGACCGGCTAGCGGGGGGTAGGCAGTTCTTC
TRBD1 | TRBJ2-7 | few | TRBV28 | 13 | CASLRDRAGEQYF | TGTGCCAGCCTCCGGGACAGGGCGGGCGAGCAGTACTTC
NA | TRBJ2-6 | few | TRBV15 | 14 | CATSLSSGANVLTF | TGTGCCACCAGCCTGTCGTCCGGGGCCAACGTCCTGACTTTC
TRBD2 | TRBJ2-5 | few | TRBV9 | 14 | CASSLGRGQETQYF | TGTGCCAGCAGCTTAGGGCGGGGGCAAGAGACCCAGTACTTC
NA | TRBJ1-1 | few | TRBV29-1 | 12 | CSLGGGSTEAFF | TGCAGCCTCGGAGGGGGGTCCACTGAAGCTTTCTTT
NA | TRBJ1-5 | few | TRBV11-3 | 14 | CASSPRGPNQPQHF | TGTGCCAGCAGCCCTAGGGGCCCGAATCAGCCCCAGCATTTT
NA | TRBJ2-2 | medium-sized | TRBV9 | 17 | CASSVKGGGAAPGELFF | TGTGCCAGCAGCGTAAAAGGTGGAGGAGCCGCCCCCGGGGAGCTGTTTTTT
NA | TRBJ1-1 | NA | TRBV10-2 | 12 | CASSHGHTEAFF | TGCGCCAGCAGTCATGGCCACACTGAAGCTTTCTTT
TRBD1 | TRBJ1-1 | NA | TRBV5-1 | 16 | CASSLGGTGGFREAFF | TGCGCCAGCAGCTTGGGCGGGACAGGGGGCTTCCGTGAAGCTTTCTTT
NA | TRBJ1-2 | few | TRBV9 | 13 | CASSRTEYYGYTF | TGTGCCAGCAGTCGGACGGAATACTATGGCTACACCTTC